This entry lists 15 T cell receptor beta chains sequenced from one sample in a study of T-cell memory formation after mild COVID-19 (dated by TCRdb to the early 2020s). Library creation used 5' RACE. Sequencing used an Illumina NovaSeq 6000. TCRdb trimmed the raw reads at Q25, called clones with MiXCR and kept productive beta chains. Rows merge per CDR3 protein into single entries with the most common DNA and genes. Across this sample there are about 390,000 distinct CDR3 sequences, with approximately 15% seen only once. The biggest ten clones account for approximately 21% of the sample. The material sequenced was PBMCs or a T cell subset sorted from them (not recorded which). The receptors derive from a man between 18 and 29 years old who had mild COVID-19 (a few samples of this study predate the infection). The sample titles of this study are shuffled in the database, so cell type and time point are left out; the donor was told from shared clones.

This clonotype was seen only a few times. The CDR3 spells CASKGARGDRVNEQFF. In DNA, the CDR3 is TGTGCCAGCAAAGGAGCCCGGGGGGACCGCGTCAATGAGCAGTTCTTC. This chain connects TRBV6-2 or TRBV6-3 to TRBJ2-1; TRBD2 aligns across 7 bases. The CDR3 extends over 16 amino acids. With V trimmed by 7 bases and J by 6 bases, 15 bases remained unmatched. Germline assignment: CDR1 MNHEY and CDR2 SVGEGT.

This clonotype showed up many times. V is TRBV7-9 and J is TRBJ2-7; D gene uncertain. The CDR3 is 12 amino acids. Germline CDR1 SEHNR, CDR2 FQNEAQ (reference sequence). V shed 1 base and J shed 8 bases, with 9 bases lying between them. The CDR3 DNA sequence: TGTGCCAGCAGCTTAGGGCGTTATAAGCAGTACGTC. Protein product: CASSLGRYKQYV.

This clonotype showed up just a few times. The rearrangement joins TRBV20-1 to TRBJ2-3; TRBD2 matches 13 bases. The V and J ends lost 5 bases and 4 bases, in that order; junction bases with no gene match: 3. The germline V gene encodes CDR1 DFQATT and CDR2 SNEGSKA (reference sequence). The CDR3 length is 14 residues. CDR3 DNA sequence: TGCAGTGCTCGGGGACTAGCGGGGCCAGATACGCAGTATTTT. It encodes CSARGLAGPDTQYF.

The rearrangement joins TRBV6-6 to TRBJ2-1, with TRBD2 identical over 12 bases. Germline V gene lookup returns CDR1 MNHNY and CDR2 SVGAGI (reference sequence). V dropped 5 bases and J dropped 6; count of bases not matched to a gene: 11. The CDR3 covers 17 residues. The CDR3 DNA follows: TGTGCCAGCAGTACGCGGACTAGCGGGGATTTCGCCAATGAGCAGTTCTTC. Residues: CASSTRTSGDFANEQFF.

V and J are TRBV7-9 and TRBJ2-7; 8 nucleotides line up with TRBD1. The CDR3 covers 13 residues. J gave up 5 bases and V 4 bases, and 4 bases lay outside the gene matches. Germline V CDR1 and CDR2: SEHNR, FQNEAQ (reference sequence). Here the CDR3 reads CASSYRGFHEQYF. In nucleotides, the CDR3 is TGTGCCAGCAGCTACAGGGGGTTCCACGAGCAGTACTTC.

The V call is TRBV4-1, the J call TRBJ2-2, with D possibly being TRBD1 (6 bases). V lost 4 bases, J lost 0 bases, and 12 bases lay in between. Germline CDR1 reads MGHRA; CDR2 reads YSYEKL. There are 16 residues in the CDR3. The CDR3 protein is CASSLTQGPNTGELFF. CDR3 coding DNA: TGCGCCAGCAGCCTAACACAGGGTCCGAACACCGGGGAGCTGTTTTTT.

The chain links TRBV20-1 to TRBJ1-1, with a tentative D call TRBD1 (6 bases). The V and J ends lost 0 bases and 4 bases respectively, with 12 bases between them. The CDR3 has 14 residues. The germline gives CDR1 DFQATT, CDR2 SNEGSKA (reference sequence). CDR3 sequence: CSARDRGAPTEAFF. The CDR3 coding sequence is TGCAGTGCTAGAGATAGGGGGGCGCCCACTGAAGCTTTCTTT.

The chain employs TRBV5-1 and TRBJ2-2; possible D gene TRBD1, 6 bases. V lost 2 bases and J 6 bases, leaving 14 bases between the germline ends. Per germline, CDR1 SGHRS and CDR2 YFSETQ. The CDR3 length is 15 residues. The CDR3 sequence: CASSFSYRDPGELFF. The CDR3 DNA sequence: TGCGCCAGCAGCTTTTCCTACAGGGATCCCGGGGAGCTGTTTTTT.

CDR3 region: CASSLPGKDQPQHF. CDR3 coding DNA: TGTGCCAGCAGCTTACCAGGGAAGGATCAGCCCCAGCATTTT. The gene calls are TRBV11-2 and TRBJ1-5, with D tentatively TRBD1 (5 bases). With 2 bases removed from V and 5 bases from J, the gap between germline ends came to 10 bases. This CDR3 has 14 residues. Germline V CDR1 and CDR2: SGHAT, FQNNGV.

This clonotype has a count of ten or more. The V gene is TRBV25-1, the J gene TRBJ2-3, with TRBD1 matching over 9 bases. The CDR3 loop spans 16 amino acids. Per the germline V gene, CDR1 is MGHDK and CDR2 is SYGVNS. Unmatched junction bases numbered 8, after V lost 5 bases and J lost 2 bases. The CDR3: CASSKTRDRVTDTQYF. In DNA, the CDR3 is TGTGCCAGCAGTAAAACCCGGGACAGGGTCACAGATACGCAGTATTTT.

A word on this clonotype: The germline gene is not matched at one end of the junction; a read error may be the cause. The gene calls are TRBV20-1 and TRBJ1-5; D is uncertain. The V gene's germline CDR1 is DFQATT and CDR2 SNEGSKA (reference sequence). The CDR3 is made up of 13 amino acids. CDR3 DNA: TGCAGTGCCAGAGAACTGAGCAATCAGCCCCAGCATTTT. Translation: CSARELSNQPQHF.

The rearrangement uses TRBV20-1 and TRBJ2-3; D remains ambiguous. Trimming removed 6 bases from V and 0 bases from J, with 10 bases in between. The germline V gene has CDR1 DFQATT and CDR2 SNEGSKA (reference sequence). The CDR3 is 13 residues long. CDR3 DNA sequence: TGCAGTGCAGGTGTAGGGAGCACAGATACGCAGTATTTT. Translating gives CSAGVGSTDTQYF.

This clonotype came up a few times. CDR3 in DNA: TGTGCCAGCAGCTTCGGACCGGGACAGGGGGCTGAGACTGAAGCTTTCTTT. Translated, it gives CASSFGPGQGAETEAFF. This chain joins TRBV7-9 and TRBJ1-1, with 12 bases aligning to TRBD1. The junction had 10 bases not matched to a gene; V was cut back by 3 bases and J by 5 bases. This CDR3 comprises 17 residues. The germline V gene has CDR1 SEHNR and CDR2 FQNEAQ (reference sequence). Full variable domain (rest looked up from reference TRBV7-9 and TRBJ1-1): DTGVSQNPRHKITKRGQNVTFRCDPISEHNRLYWYRQTLGQGPEFLTYFQNEAQLEKSRLLSDRFSAERPKGSFSTLEIQRTEQGDSAMYLCASSFGPGQGAETEAFFGQGTRLTVV.

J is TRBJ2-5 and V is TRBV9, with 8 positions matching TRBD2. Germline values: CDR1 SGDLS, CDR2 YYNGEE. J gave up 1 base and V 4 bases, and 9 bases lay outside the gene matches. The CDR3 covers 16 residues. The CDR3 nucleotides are TGTGCCAGCAGCCTTGGGCGGGGGGCGACCCAAGAGACCCAGTACTTC. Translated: CASSLGRGATQETQYF.

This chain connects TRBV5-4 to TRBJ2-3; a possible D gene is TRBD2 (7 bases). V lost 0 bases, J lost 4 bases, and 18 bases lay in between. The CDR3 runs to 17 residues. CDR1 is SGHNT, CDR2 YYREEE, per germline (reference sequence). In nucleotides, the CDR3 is TGTGCCAGCAGCTTGGGATTGGCGGGGGCTTTCTCAGATACGCAGTATTTT. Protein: CASSLGLAGAFSDTQYF.